The source of this T cell receptor beta chain is a study of identical twins. This clonotype was picked up a small number of times. A universal primer site was created by template switching, with the cDNA bearing unique molecular identifiers. TCRdb reprocessed the 5' RACE reads via MiXCR and lists one record per CDR3 protein. Of approximately 890,000 distinct CDR3 sequences in the sample, around an eighth are singletons; the top ten hold around 1.6%. These same data were also listed under a study on yellow fever vaccine responses in identical twins.

Sequenced input: PBMCs. The TCR sequence derives from a woman younger than 35 in good health.

The CDR3 nucleotides are TGTGCCAGCAGCCCCGGGGACCCCTCCTACAATGAGCAGTTCTTC. Translated: CASSPGDPSYNEQFF. V and J are TRBV4-2 and TRBJ2-1; D may match TRBD1 or TRBD2 (5 bases each). V lost 4 bases to trimming and J lost 0 bases, with 10 bases between them. There are 15 residues in the CDR3. CDR1 LGHNA and CDR2 YNFKEQ come from the germline V gene.